This T cell receptor (beta chain) was sequenced for a study of Graves' ophthalmopathy and Graves' hyperthyroidism. Whole-study context: Specimen type is peripheral blood, obtained at initial diagnosis before any treatment.

This clonotype was found many times. No progression to ophthalmopathy over 18 months defined stable hyperthyroidism. Exclusion criteria comprised other autoimmune diseases, uncontrolled infections, pregnancy or lactation in patients. TCR beta CDR3 amplification used RNA transcripts. An opening RT-PCR round employed HTBI primers and preceded a second-round multiplex PCR. TCRdb reprocessed the multiplex PCR reads with MiXCR, giving one entry per CDR3 protein. The sample has 300,000 to 450,000 distinct CDR3 sequences, roughly 15% seen once. Trimming removed 4 bases at V and 3 bases at J, with 7 bases between. The CDR3 runs 12 residues. Germline V gene lookup returns CDR1 MNHNS and CDR2 SASEGT.

The source material was peripheral blood. The rearrangement joins TRBV6-1 to TRBJ2-7; D unclear. This clonotype was obtained from an adult woman with stable Graves' hyperthyroidism. The CDR3 region is CASSARNYEQYF. In DNA, the CDR3 is TGTGCCAGCAGTGCCCGCAACTACGAGCAGTACTTC.